The T cell receptor (beta chain) described here comes from a study of CXCR3-negative and CXCR3-positive naive CD8 T cells. This CDR3 spans 13 amino acids. The TRB cDNA libraries were prepared by 5' RACE with UMI labels. Using the 5' RACE reads, TCRdb records one entry per CDR3 protein without DNA. The ten most abundant clones cover about 0.48% of a sample with 100,000 to 150,000 distinct CDR3 sequences. Input material: naive CXCR3- CD8+ T cells from blood. Indicated subset: CD45RO-CCR7+CD27+CD95- naive CD8+ T cells lacking CXCR3 (TNR3-). The TCR comes from a human donor in good health. Some clones in this sample may be carry-over from other donors' samples. This sequence joins TRBV23-1 and TRBJ2-1; without DNA, the TCRdb call of TRBD2 cannot be checked. TRBV23-1 is an ORF for which the function is uncertain. CDR3 sequence reads: CASRGLVFNEQFF.